The present T cell receptor (beta chain) was sequenced within a study of blood T cell repertoires in COVID-19. Germline loops: CDR1 LGHDT, CDR2 YNNKEL (reference sequence). The CDR3 runs to 13 residues. About this clone: An end of the junction differs from the germline gene, which may be a read error.

The data were produced by immunoSEQ multiplex PCR, yet TCRdb's version contains in-frame clones alone and is incomplete. This table holds over 120,000 clones, 80% found once. This chain connects TRBV3-1 (or the pseudogene TRBV3-2) to TRBJ1-2; D is unclear. The specimen was peripheral blood. This TCR was recovered from a man in his 70s who had recovered from COVID-19. The CDR3 here is CASSPRTYYGYTF. The DNA for the CDR3 is TGTGCCAGCAGCCCTAGGACTTACTACGGCTACACCTTC.